The sequence of this T cell receptor beta chain was determined in a study of beta chain features in type 1 diabetes. Whole-study context: All samples yielded roughly 110 million examined sorted cells. Study observations and caveats: Relative to healthy donors, patients appeared to have naive, central memory and Treg TCRB repertoires that were more similar.

Of the isolated RNA, all was reverse transcribed, and so the sequenced material was expressed TCRB transcripts. Repertoires were generated with immunoSEQ multiplex PCR, while TCRdb's copy carries only in-frame clones and drops some. Here the sample spans 350,000 to 450,000 clones, approximately 15% being singletons. With 5 bases clipped from V and 8 bases from J, the junction kept 7 bases outside the gene matches. The CDR3 runs 13 residues. Germline CDR1 is GTSNPN and CDR2 is SVGIG (reference sequence). This clone was seen only a few times. The antigen is not known. This TCR came from a man in his thirties or forties in good health. The chain carries TRBV30 and TRBJ2-1; 9 nucleotides agree with TRBD2. Source material: naive CD4+ T cells from blood. CDR3 sequence: CAWSPGLAYEQFF. For the CDR3, the DNA is TGTGCCTGGTCCCCGGGACTAGCCTATGAGCAGTTCTTC.